The rows below give T cell receptor beta chains drawn from one sample of a study of cytomegalovirus exposure and HLA in healthy donors. Method: immunoSEQ multiplex PCR; TCRdb's copy keeps in-frame clones and lacks some. The sample contains about 140,000 clones, 80% of which appear only once. Sequenced input: PBMCs. Receptors were obtained from a male donor in good health and CMV-seropositive. Each CDR3 is given with its conserved first and last residue. The D gene is left open where the match is weak. The size field is filled for only some rows; it gives once, few, many or a size class.

>TRBJ2-2|TRBD1|-|TRBV7-9
TGTGCCAGCAGCTCGACAGGGACCGGGGAGCTGTTTTTT
CASSSTGTGELFF
>TRBJ2-1|TRBD2|-|TRBV4-2
TGTGCCAGCAGCCAAGAACAGGCGGGGGGGAGCAATGAGCAGTTCTTC
CASSQEQAGGSNEQFF
>TRBJ1-4|TRBD1|-|TRBV19
TGTGCCAGTTCCGGGACAGCAACTAATGAAAAACTGTTTTTT
CASSGTATNEKLFF
>TRBJ2-5|TRBD2|-|TRBV6-4
TGTGCCAGCAGCTCGACTAGCGGGGGGCAAGAGACCCAGTACTTC
CASSSTSGGQETQYF
>TRBJ2-7|-|-|TRBV5-6
TGTGCCAGCAGCTCCGCAGACTTAGGAAAGTACGAGCAGTACTTC
CASSSADLGKYEQYF
>TRBJ1-1|TRBD1|-|TRBV11-2
TGTGCCAGCAGCCCCGGGACAGGCTGGTTAGAAGCTTTCTTT
CASSPGTGWLEAFF
>TRBJ2-5|-|-|TRBV7-9
TGTGCCAGCAGCTCACGAGGGGGTGAAGAGACCCAGTACTTC
CASSSRGGEETQYF
>TRBJ2-3|TRBD2|-|TRBV14
TGTGCCAGCAGCCAAGATGGACTAGCGGGGTTTTGGAGGGGCACAGATACGCAGTATTTT
CASSQDGLAGFWRGTDTQYF
>TRBJ2-3|TRBD2|-|TRBV7-9
TGTTCCAGCGGGGGGGCGGCAGATACGCAGTATTTT
CSSGGAADTQYF
>TRBJ2-3|TRBD2|-|TRBV4-2
TGTGCCAGCAGCCAATCGGTGGCGGGGGGCCGCGCAGATACGCAGTATTTT
CASSQSVAGGRADTQYF
>TRBJ1-2|-|-|TRBV21-1
TGTGCCAGCAGCAAAGCTGCCGCAGGGGGCGCTTATGGCTACACCTTC
CASSKAAAGGAYGYTF
>TRBJ2-7|TRBD1|-|TRBV14
TGTGCCAGCAGAACAGAGACAGGGGCCGCTCCCTACGAGCAGTACTTC
CASRTETGAAPYEQYF
>TRBJ2-1|TRBD2|-|TRBV30
TGTGCCTGGAGTGCACTAGCGGGAGGTCGAAGCTCCTACAATGAGCAGTTCTTC
CAWSALAGGRSSYNEQFF
>TRBJ1-6|-|-|TRBV7-9
TGTGCCAGCAGCTTAGATCGGGGATACAATTCACCCCTCCACTTT
CASSLDRGYNSPLHF
>TRBJ1-1|-|-|TRBV29-1
TGCAGCGCTGAACTGGGGGGAGGGATGGGTAAGGTAGCTGAAGCTTTCTTT
CSAELGGGMGKVAEAFF
>TRBJ1-1|TRBD1|-|TRBV7-9
TGTGCCAGCAGCTTAGCCGGGGACAGCGACACTGAAGCTTTCTTT
CASSLAGDSDTEAFF
>TRBJ2-4|-|-|TRBV9
TGTGCCAGCAGCGTAGGAGGCGGAGGAGGGGTCAAAAACATTCAGTACTTC
CASSVGGGGGVKNIQYF
>TRBJ1-1|-|few|TRBV27
TGTGCCAGCAGTTTACGGGGGGTAAGTGGAATGAACACTGAAGCTTTCTTT
CASSLRGVSGMNTEAFF
>TRBJ1-2|-|-|TRBV5-5
TGTGCCAGCAGCTTGGCCGGGCAGGGGTTAACCTATGGCTACACCTTC
CASSLAGQGLTYGYTF
>TRBJ2-1|-|-|TRBV4-3
TGCGCCAGCAGCCAAGAAGGGGGAGGGTTTCGGTTCTTC
CASSQEGGGFRFF
>TRBJ1-6|TRBD1|-|TRBV13
TGTGCCAGCAGCTTAGGACAGGGGATTAATTCACCCCTCCACTTT
CASSLGQGINSPLHF
>TRBJ2-7|-|-|TRBV7-8
TGTGCCAGCAGCTCCGCTCGCCGGGCCTACGAGCAGTACTTC
CASSSARRAYEQYF
>TRBJ2-3|-|-|TRBV6-1
TGTGCCAGCAGTGATACGGCGGGGGCCACAGATACGCAGTATTTT
CASSDTAGATDTQYF
>TRBJ1-1|-|-|TRBV6-5
TGTGCCAGCAGAGCCACGGGAGGGGCTAACACTGAAGCTTTCTTT
CASRATGGANTEAFF
>TRBJ1-2|TRBD1|-|TRBV7-8
TGTGCCAGCAGCTTTACCGGGACAGCGTTTAACTATGGCTACACCTTC
CASSFTGTAFNYGYTF
>TRBJ2-3|-|-|TRBV7-8
TGTGCCAGCAGCTTAGAGATGTGGGCAGGGGAAGATACGCAGTATTTT
CASSLEMWAGEDTQYF
>TRBJ2-7|TRBD1|-|TRBV6-5
TGTGCCAGCAGTTACCGAACCTCGGGACAGGGCGTCGAGCAGTACTTC
CASSYRTSGQGVEQYF
>TRBJ2-3|-|once|TRBV2
TGTGCCAGCAGTGAAGCCGGGAACACAGATACGCAGTATTTT
CASSEAGNTDTQYF
>TRBJ2-5|TRBD1|once|TRBV10-1
TGCGCCAGCAATGGACAGGTCCAAGAGACCCAGTACTTC
CASNGQVQETQYF
>TRBJ1-1|TRBD1|-|TRBV13
TGTGCCAGCAGCTCCGGGACAGGGGACACTGAAGCTTTCTTT
CASSSGTGDTEAFF
>TRBJ2-5|TRBD2|-|TRBV19
TGTGCCAGTAGTAGGACTAGCGGGACCCAGTACTTC
CASSRTSGTQYF
>TRBJ2-3|TRBD2|-|TRBV5-1
TGCGCCAGCAGCTTAGGACTAGCGGACACAGATACGCAGTATTTT
CASSLGLADTDTQYF
>TRBJ1-2|TRBD1|-|TRBV6-5
TGTGCCAGCAGTTACGCCAGGGGGCTCAACTATGGCTACACCTTC
CASSYARGLNYGYTF
>TRBJ1-5|-|-|TRBV18
TGTGCCAGCTCACTCCGAGGACAGACCCATAGCAATCAGCCCCAGCATTTT
CASSLRGQTHSNQPQHF
>TRBJ2-7|-|-|TRBV6-5
TGTGCCAGCAGTCACTCAGGGACTGTCACCTACGAGCAGTACTTC
CASSHSGTVTYEQYF
>TRBJ2-3|TRBD2|few|TRBV4-3
TGCGCCAGCAGCCAAACGGGACTAGTTAGCACAGATACGCAGTATTTT
CASSQTGLVSTDTQYF
>TRBJ2-5|-|-|TRBV28
TGTGCCAGCAGTCCACAACCAGAAGAGACCCAGTACTTC
CASSPQPEETQYF
>TRBJ1-4|TRBD1|-|TRBV5-1
TGCGCCAGCAGCTTGGCCTCCATTGGGACAGGGAATGAAAAACTGTTTTTT
CASSLASIGTGNEKLFF
>TRBJ2-1|-|-|TRBV28
TGTGCCAGCAGTTTTCAGGGCGCGTACAATGAGCAGTTCTTC
CASSFQGAYNEQFF
>TRBJ2-5|-|once|TRBV27
TGTGCCAGCAGTTTATTCGCGGTAGCTCAAGAGACCCAGTACTTC
CASSLFAVAQETQYF
>TRBJ2-7|-|-|TRBV27
TGTGCCAGCAGTTTGGCGGTGAGCTCCTACGAGCAGTACTTC
CASSLAVSSYEQYF
>TRBJ2-1|-|-|TRBV28
TGTGCCAGCAGTCCTACACCCGGACAGGGGTTACGAAGCGGGAGTTCCTACAATGAGCAGTTCTTC
CASSPTPGQGLRSGSSYNEQFF
>TRBJ1-5|-|-|TRBV15
TGTGCCACCAGCAGAGTCGGCAATCAGCCCCAGCATTTT
CATSRVGNQPQHF
>TRBJ2-1|TRBD2|few|TRBV7-3
TGTGCCAGCAGCCCCATAGCGGGTTCCATCAATGAGCAGTTCTTC
CASSPIAGSINEQFF
>TRBJ2-3|TRBD2|once|TRBV4-3
TGCGCCAGCACCCCTAGACTAGCGGGTAGCACAGATACGCAGTATTTT
CASTPRLAGSTDTQYF
>TRBJ1-2|TRBD1|-|TRBV6-5
TGTGCCAGCAGCCAAGGACAGGGGCGCGATGGCTACACCTTC
CASSQGQGRDGYTF
>TRBJ1-1|-|few|TRBV5-6
TGTGCCAGCAGCTCTGGTGGCCGGGGGTTAGCCACTGAAGCTTTCTTT
CASSSGGRGLATEAFF
>TRBJ1-2|TRBD1|-|TRBV4-1
TGCGCCAGCAGCCAGGGGGGACAGGGGGGTGGTGGCTACACCTTC
CASSQGGQGGGGYTF
>TRBJ2-1|TRBD1|-|TRBV7-9
TGTGCCAGCAGCGCGGGACAGGGTAACAATGAGCAGTTCTTC
CASSAGQGNNEQFF
>TRBJ2-1|TRBD2|few|TRBV28
TGTGCCAGCAGTTTAGCGGGAGTCAGTGAGCAGTTCTTC
CASSLAGVSEQFF